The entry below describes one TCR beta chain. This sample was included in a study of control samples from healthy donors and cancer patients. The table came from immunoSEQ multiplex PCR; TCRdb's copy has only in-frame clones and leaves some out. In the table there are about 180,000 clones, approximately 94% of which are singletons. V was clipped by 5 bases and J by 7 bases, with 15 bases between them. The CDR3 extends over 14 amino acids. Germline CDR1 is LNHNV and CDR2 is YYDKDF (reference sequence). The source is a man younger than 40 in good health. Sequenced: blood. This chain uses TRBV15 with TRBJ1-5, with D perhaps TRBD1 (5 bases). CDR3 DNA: TGTGCCACCAGCGTAGGGGCTGCAGCCCAGCCCCAGCATTTT. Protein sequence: CATSVGAAAQPQHF.